The rows below give T cell receptor beta chains drawn from one sample of a study of OX40 agonist ivuxolimab in advanced cancers. The protocol was immunoSEQ multiplex PCR, while the TCRdb copy is restricted to in-frame clones and leaves out a portion. The sample contains 71,000 or so clones, 86% of which appear only once. Sequencing used CD4+ or CD8+ T cells sorted from blood, obtained in a trial of the OX40 agonist ivuxolimab. These receptors came from an adult with an advanced solid tumor such as melanoma, head and neck, liver or kidney cancer. Each CDR3 is given with its conserved first and last residue. Fields, in order: D gene, clone size, J gene, V gene, CDR3 DNA, CDR3 protein. D genes are given only for firm matches. Rows give clone size only sometimes, using once, few, many, or a class for an expanded clone.

- - TRBJ2-7 TRBV27 TGTGCCAGCAGAAGGAGCTCCTACGAGCAGTACTTC CASRRSSYEQYF
- - TRBJ1-2 TRBV6-1 TGTGCCAGCAGTGAAGGTGCCAGGGCGGGTGGCTACACCTTC CASSEGARAGGYTF
TRBD2 - TRBJ2-3 TRBV5-1 TGCGCCAGCAGCCACGGGGGGAGGGCAACAGATACGCAGTATTTT CASSHGGRATDTQYF
- once TRBJ1-1 TRBV28 TGTGCCAGCAGCCCTAGGACGCCCATCACTGAAGCTTTCTTT CASSPRTPITEAFF
TRBD1 once TRBJ2-7 TRBV5-5 TGTGCCAGCAGCTTGGATGACAGGGGCAACTCCTACGAGCAGTACTTC CASSLDDRGNSYEQYF
- - TRBJ2-5 TRBV5-6 TGTGCCAGCAGCTTGGGAGCGGTCGGGGCGACCCAGTACTTC CASSLGAVGATQYF
TRBD2 - TRBJ2-7 TRBV2 TGTGCCAGCACGGGGGGGCTAGGCTACGAGCAGTACTTC CASTGGLGYEQYF
- - TRBJ1-1 TRBV29-1 TGCAGCGTTGGGGGGGGCACTGAAGCTTTCTTT CSVGGGTEAFF
TRBD2 - TRBJ2-1 TRBV2 TGTGCCAGCAGCCCGACTAGCGCCTACTACAATGAGCAGTTCTTC CASSPTSAYYNEQFF
- few TRBJ2-6 TRBV7-2 TGTGCCAGCAGCTTAGACCGCTCTGGGGCCAACGTCCTGACTTTC CASSLDRSGANVLTF
- - TRBJ1-1 TRBV6-1 TGTGCCAGCAAGTCACTGATGAACACTGAAGCTTTCTTT CASKSLMNTEAFF
- - TRBJ2-3 TRBV2 TGTGCCAGCAGTGTTCAGGGTAGCACAGATACGCAGTATTTT CASSVQGSTDTQYF
TRBD2 - TRBJ2-2 TRBV6-1 TGTGCCAGCAGTCTAGCGGGAGGGCTTAGCGGGGAGCTGTTTTTT CASSLAGGLSGELFF
- - TRBJ2-7 TRBV6-1 TGTGCCAGCAGCCCCAACTACGAGCAGTACTTC CASSPNYEQYF
- once TRBJ2-2 TRBV19 TGTGCCAGTAGTGTACGGGGTGGAGGCACCGGGGAGCTGTTTTTT CASSVRGGGTGELFF
TRBD1 - TRBJ1-1 TRBV7-9 TGTGCCAGCAGCCGGGAGGGGGCGGGAGCTTTCTTT CASSREGAGAFF
TRBD1 - TRBJ2-7 TRBV9 TGTGCCAGCAGCGTAGGGGGACAGGGGGCCTACGAGCAGTACTTC CASSVGGQGAYEQYF
- once TRBJ1-1 TRBV15 TGTGCCACCAGCAGAGTGTTGGGGGCGAACACTGAAGCTTTCTTT CATSRVLGANTEAFF
TRBD1 - TRBJ2-7 TRBV18 TGTGCCAGCTCACCAGGGACAGACTACGAGCAGTACTTC CASSPGTDYEQYF